Following are 21 T cell receptor beta chains from one sample sequenced in a study of T cells of healthy individuals. A single record per CDR3 protein comes from TCRdb applying MiXCR to the 5' RACE reads. Found here are about 63,000 distinct CDR3 sequences, 15% to 20% of them singletons; the top ten hold around 5%. These receptors were collected from a human donor in good health.

This clonotype was found a few times. CDR3 bases: TGTGCCAGCAGTGACGGGAGCTCCTACAATGAGCAGTTCTTC. Its protein product is CASSDGSSYNEQFF. The chain combines TRBV6-4 with TRBJ2-1; D possibly corresponds to TRBD2 (5 bases). The germline V gene encodes CDR1 MRHNA and CDR2 SNTAGT. The V and J ends lost 2 bases and 0 bases respectively, with 5 bases between them. The CDR3 has 14 residues.

The sample holds many counts of this clonotype. V gene TRBV6-2 or TRBV6-3 combines with J gene TRBJ2-5; D is possibly TRBD2 (5 bases). The germline V gene encodes CDR1 MNHEY and CDR2 SVGEGT. This CDR3 contains 12 residues. V lost 4 bases and J lost 3, with 6 bases in between. DNA of the CDR3: TGTGCCAGCAGTTTCGGGAAAGAGACCCAGTACTTC. This codes for CASSFGKETQYF.

The chain combines TRBV7-9 with TRBJ2-3; D unclear. The V gene's germline CDR1 is SEHNR and CDR2 FQNEAQ (reference sequence). V lost 4 bases to trimming and J lost 4 bases, with 12 bases between them. The CDR3 is made up of 14 amino acids. Here the CDR3 DNA reads TGTGCCAGCAGCTCCCCGCATGGCCCAGATACGCAGTATTTT. As protein: CASSSPHGPDTQYF.

This clonotype was observed a few times. Its ends do not fully match the called genes, so a read error is possible. This rearrangement joins TRBV4-2 to TRBJ2-2, with a possible D match to TRBD1 (6 bases). The CDR3 consists of 14 residues. Germline values: CDR1 LGHNA, CDR2 YNFKEQ. The CDR3: CASTQTGLTGELFF. The CDR3 nucleotides are TGTGCCAGCACCCAAACAGGGCTAACCGGGGAGCTGTTTTTT.

In this sample, this clonotype is medium-sized. CDR3 sequence (DNA): TGTGCCAGCAGTACTCCCTACACTGAAGCTTTCTTT. Translating gives CASSTPYTEAFF. V is TRBV12-3 or TRBV12-4 and J is TRBJ1-1; D ambiguous. The V end was cut by 5 bases, the J end by 3 bases, with 7 bases between. This CDR3 is built from 12 residues.

This clonotype occurred many times. The chain has TRBV18 and TRBJ1-1, with D maybe TRBD1 (5 bases). V was cut by 3 bases and J by 8 bases, with 16 bases left in between. The CDR3 loop spans 14 amino acids. Germline V gene lookup returns CDR1 KGHSH and CDR2 LQKENI. CDR3 residues: CASSPTLDIWEAFF. CDR3 coding DNA: TGTGCCAGCTCACCGACATTGGACATTTGGGAAGCTTTCTTT.

The chain links TRBV7-2 to TRBJ1-1, with 9 positions matching TRBD1. Germline CDR1 reads SGHTA; CDR2 reads FQGNSA. With 1 base clipped from V and 7 bases from J, the junction kept 1 base outside the gene matches. The CDR3 runs 13 residues. This chain's CDR3 is CASSLDRGREAFF. CDR3 in DNA: TGTGCCAGCAGCTTAGACAGGGGGCGTGAAGCTTTCTTT.

The chain links TRBV6-2 or TRBV6-3 to TRBJ1-2; D is uncertain. Trimming took 8 bases from V and 7 from J, leaving 8 bases between them. The CDR3 sequence is 10 residues long. Germline V lookup: CDR1 MNHEY, CDR2 SVGEGT. DNA for the CDR3: TGTGCCAGCCGGTCCTCTGGCTACACCTTC. Translated, it gives CASRSSGYTF.

The chain combines TRBV5-1 with TRBJ2-2; no reliable D call. The length of the CDR3 is 11 residues. Germline CDR1 is SGHRS and CDR2 is YFSETQ. Trimming cost V 10 bases and J 6 bases, with 10 bases left between them. The CDR3 loop is CASRTSGELFF. Written as DNA, the CDR3 is TGCGCCTCCCGGACGTCCGGGGAGCTGTTTTTT.

This clonotype has at least ten counts. Here the CDR3 reads CASSLGYSPSTDTQYF. In nucleotides, the CDR3 is TGTGCCAGCAGCTTAGGGTATAGCCCTAGCACAGATACGCAGTATTTT. The chain recombines TRBV11-2 with TRBJ2-3, with no clear D. V lost 1 base and J lost 0, with 11 bases in between. This CDR3 is 16 amino acids long. Germline CDR1 SGHAT, CDR2 FQNNGV.

CDR3: CASSLPGLAGDAQYF. The CDR3 coding sequence is TGTGCCAGCAGCTTACCCGGACTAGCGGGGGATGCGCAGTATTTT. The J gene is TRBJ2-3, the V gene TRBV7-2, with 13 bases aligning to TRBD2. CDR1 is SGHTA, CDR2 FQGNSA, per germline. The CDR3 totals 15 residues. With 2 bases clipped from V and 10 bases from J, the junction kept 6 bases outside the gene matches. Full variable domain (rest looked up from reference TRBV7-2 and TRBJ2-3): GAGVSQSPSNKVTEKGKDVELRCDPISGHTALYWYRQSLGQGLEFLIYFQGNSAPDKSGLPSDRFSAERTGGSVSTLTIQRTQQEDSAVYLCASSLPGLAGDAQYFGPGTRLTVL.

V gene TRBV7-6 combines with J gene TRBJ1-1; D is uncertain. CDR3 length: 13 residues. Trimming pared 3 bases from V and 1 base from J, leaving 6 bases between. Germline V gene sequence: CDR1 SGHVS, CDR2 FNYEAQ. Here the CDR3 DNA reads TGTGCCAGCAGCTTGAAGTGGAACACTGAAGCTTTCTTT. Its protein is CASSLKWNTEAFF. Complete variable domain (other parts from reference TRBV7-6 and TRBJ1-1): GAGVSQSPRYKVTKRGQDVALRCDPISGHVSLYWYRQALGQGPEFLTYFNYEAQQDKSGLPNDRFSAERPEGSISTLTIQRTEQRDSAMYRCASSLKWNTEAFFGQGTRLTVV.

The chain couples TRBV7-2 to TRBJ2-5; 12 nucleotides agree with TRBD2. The junction had 10 bases not matched to a gene; V was cut back by 4 bases and J by 7 bases. The CDR3 is 16 residues long. CDR1 is SGHTA and CDR2 is FQGNSA in the germline V gene. CDR3 amino acids: CASSSPLAGGSATQYF. As DNA, the CDR3 is TGTGCCAGCAGCTCTCCGCTAGCGGGGGGGAGCGCGACCCAGTACTTC. Variable domain in full (rest from reference TRBV7-2 and TRBJ2-5): GAGVSQSPSNKVTEKGKDVELRCDPISGHTALYWYRQSLGQGLEFLIYFQGNSAPDKSGLPSDRFSAERTGGSVSTLTIQRTQQEDSAVYLCASSSPLAGGSATQYFGPGTRLLVL.

The sample holds many counts of this clonotype. The J gene is TRBJ2-7, the V gene TRBV11-1, with 8 positions matching TRBD1. This CDR3 contains 13 residues. J lost 6 bases, V lost 5 bases, and 6 bases had no gene match. The V gene's germline CDR1 is SGHAT and CDR2 FQDESV (reference sequence). The CDR3 DNA reads TGTGCCAGCAGCCTGCAAACAGGGGGCGAGCAGTACTTC. Translation: CASSLQTGGEQYF.

Many counts were recorded for this clonotype. The J gene is TRBJ1-4, the V gene TRBV5-1; D might be TRBD1 (6 bases). CDR3 size: 15 residues. Germline V gene lookup returns CDR1 SGHRS and CDR2 YFSETQ. Between the trimmed V and J ends, which lost 4 bases and 7 bases, there was a span of 17 bases. The CDR3 coding sequence is TGCGCCAGCAGCCCGCGGGGCAGGGGTGGTGAAAAACTGTTTTTT. Translation gives CASSPRGRGGEKLFF.

This clonotype came up a few times. The rearrangement links TRBV29-1 to TRBJ1-1; D is unresolved. This CDR3 has 13 residues. V dropped 8 bases and J dropped 5 bases, with 18 bases sitting between them. From germline, CDR1 is SQVTM and CDR2 ANQGSEA. The CDR3: CSSRTQIETEAFF. CDR3 coding DNA: TGCAGCTCGCGGACCCAAATCGAGACTGAAGCTTTCTTT.

This chain joins TRBV7-9 and TRBJ2-3; weak D call: TRBD2 (5 bases). The germline V gene has CDR1 SEHNR and CDR2 FQNEAQ (reference sequence). The V end lost 5 bases, the J end lost 1 base, and 10 bases lay between the germline ends. CDR3 length: 14 residues. CDR3 sequence (DNA): TGTGCCAGCAGCCCAGAGGGAGGCACAGATACGCAGTATTTT. Protein: CASSPEGGTDTQYF.

This clonotype was picked up a small number of times. This sequence joins TRBV11-2 and TRBJ2-3, with 11 bases lining up with TRBD2. The CDR3 contains 16 residues. CDR1 and CDR2 (germline): SGHAT, FQNNGV. Trimming at V came to 3 bases and at J to 3 bases, leaving 5 bases not matched to a gene. The CDR3 here is CASSFLAGGTTDTQYF. The CDR3 DNA reads as TGTGCCAGCAGCTTTCTAGCGGGAGGTACTACAGATACGCAGTATTTT.

The table lists this clonotype with a few counts. The chain carries TRBV4-1 and TRBJ2-7; 12 nucleotides line up with TRBD2. The CDR3 loop spans 15 amino acids. V shed 3 bases and J 3 bases; nucleotides not matched to a gene: 3. Germline loops: CDR1 MGHRA, CDR2 YSYEKL. The CDR3 sequence is CASSHPLAGGYEQYF. In DNA form, the CDR3 reads TGCGCCAGCAGCCACCCACTAGCGGGGGGCTACGAGCAGTACTTC.

The chain combines TRBV10-2 with TRBJ1-1, with a possible D match to TRBD1 (6 bases). Germline CDR1 reads WSHSY; CDR2 reads SAAADI. This CDR3 region has 14 residues. Trimming left V 4 bases short and J 4 bases short, with 13 bases between. The CDR3 spells CASSGAGEGTEAFF. CDR3 DNA sequence: TGCGCCAGCAGTGGGGCAGGGGAAGGCACTGAAGCTTTCTTT.

This clonotype was seen at least ten times. The rearrangement uses TRBV3-1 and TRBJ2-4; the D gene is possibly TRBD2 (5 bases). Germline CDR1 is LGHDT and CDR2 is YNNKEL (reference sequence). This CDR3 is 15 amino acids long. With 4 bases removed from V and 2 bases from J, the gap between germline ends came to 12 bases. The CDR3: CASSPISDPKNIQYF. The DNA for the CDR3 is TGTGCCAGCAGCCCGATTAGCGATCCCAAAAACATTCAGTACTTC. The full variable domain, rest sourced from reference TRBV3-1 and TRBJ2-4, is DTAVSQTPKYLVTQMGNDKSIKCEQNLGHDTMYWYKQDSKKFLKIMFSYNNKELIINETVPNRFSPKSPDKAHLNLHINSLELGDSAVYFCASSPISDPKNIQYFGAGTRLSVL.